This T cell receptor (beta chain) is from a study of CD8 T cells in Susac syndrome. With random hexamers, roughly 0.45 to 1 ug RNA was reverse transcribed. TCR beta CDR3 was amplified by immunoSEQ multiplex PCR. This amplification extended across 54 Vbeta and 13 Jbeta segments. TCRdb fed the immunoSEQ multiplex PCR reads into MiXCR, producing one record per CDR3 protein. The sample records approximately 94,000 distinct CDR3 sequences, about 95% being singletons. Sequencing input: CD8+ T cells from PBMCs. The clonotype was recovered from a human donor with Susac syndrome.

CDR3 in DNA: TGTGCCAGCTCACCAAGCGGGGGCACCGGGGAGCTGTTTTTT. This encodes CASSPSGGTGELFF. The rearrangement joins TRBV18 to TRBJ2-2, with 8 positions matching TRBD2. V trimming: 2 bases; J trimming: 4 bases; junction bases outside the gene matches: 0. This CDR3 contains 14 residues. The germline V gene encodes CDR1 KGHSH and CDR2 LQKENI.